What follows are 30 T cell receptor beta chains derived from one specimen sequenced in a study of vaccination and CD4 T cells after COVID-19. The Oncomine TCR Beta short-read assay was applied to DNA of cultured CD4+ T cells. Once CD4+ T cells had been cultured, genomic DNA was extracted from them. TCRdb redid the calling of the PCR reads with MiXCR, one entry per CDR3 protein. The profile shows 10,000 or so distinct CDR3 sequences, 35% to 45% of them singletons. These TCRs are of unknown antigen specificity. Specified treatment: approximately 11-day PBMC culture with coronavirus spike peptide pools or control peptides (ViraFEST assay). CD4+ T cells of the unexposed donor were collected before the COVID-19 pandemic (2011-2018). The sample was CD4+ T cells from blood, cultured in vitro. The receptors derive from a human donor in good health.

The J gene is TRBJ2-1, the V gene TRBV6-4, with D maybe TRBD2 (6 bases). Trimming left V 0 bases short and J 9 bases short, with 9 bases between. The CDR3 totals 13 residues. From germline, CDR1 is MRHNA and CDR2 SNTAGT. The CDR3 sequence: CASSDSLGGEQFF. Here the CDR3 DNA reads TGTGCCAGCAGTGACTCGTTGGGGGGTGAGCAGTTCTTC.

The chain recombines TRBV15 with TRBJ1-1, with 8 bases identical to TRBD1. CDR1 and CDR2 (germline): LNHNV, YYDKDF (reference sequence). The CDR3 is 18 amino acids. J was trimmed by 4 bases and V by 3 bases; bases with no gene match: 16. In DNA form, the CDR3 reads TGTGCCACCAGCAGTATGCCCTTGGGACAGGTCCCAGGCACTGAAGCTTTCTTT. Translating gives CATSSMPLGQVPGTEAFF.

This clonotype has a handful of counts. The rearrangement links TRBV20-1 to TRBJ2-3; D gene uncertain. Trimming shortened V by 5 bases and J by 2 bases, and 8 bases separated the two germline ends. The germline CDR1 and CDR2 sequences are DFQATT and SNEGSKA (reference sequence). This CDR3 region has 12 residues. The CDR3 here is CSAFDLTDTQYF. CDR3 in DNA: TGCAGTGCTTTCGACCTCACAGATACGCAGTATTTT.

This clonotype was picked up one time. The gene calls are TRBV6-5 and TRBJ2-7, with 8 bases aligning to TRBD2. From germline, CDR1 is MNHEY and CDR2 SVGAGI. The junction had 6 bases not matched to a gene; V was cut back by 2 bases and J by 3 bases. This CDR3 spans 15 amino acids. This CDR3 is CASSYASGGFYEQYF. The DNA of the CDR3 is TGTGCCAGCAGTTACGCCAGCGGGGGATTCTACGAGCAGTACTTC.

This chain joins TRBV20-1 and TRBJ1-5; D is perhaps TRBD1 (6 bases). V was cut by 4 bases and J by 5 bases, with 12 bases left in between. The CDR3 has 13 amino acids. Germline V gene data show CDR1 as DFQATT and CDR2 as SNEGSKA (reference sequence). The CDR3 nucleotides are TGCAGTGCTACTCAGGGGTCCGATCAGCCCCAGCATTTT. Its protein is CSATQGSDQPQHF.

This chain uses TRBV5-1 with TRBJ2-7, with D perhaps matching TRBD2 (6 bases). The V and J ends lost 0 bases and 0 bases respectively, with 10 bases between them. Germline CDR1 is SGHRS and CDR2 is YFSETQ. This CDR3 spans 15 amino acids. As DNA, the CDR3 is TGCGCCAGCAGCTTGGCCCGGGGGACCTCCTACGAGCAGTACTTC. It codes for CASSLARGTSYEQYF.

Here the CDR3 DNA reads TGTGCCAGTAGCCCACTTCGGATAGTGAGGACAGGAGGCGGCTACGAGCAGTACTTC. Protein: CASSPLRIVRTGGGYEQYF. The rearrangement joins TRBV19 to TRBJ2-7, with 7 bases matching TRBD1. Germline values: CDR1 LNHDA, CDR2 SQIVND (reference sequence). V was clipped by 6 bases and J by 3 bases; unmatched bases: 23. CDR3 length: 19 amino acids.

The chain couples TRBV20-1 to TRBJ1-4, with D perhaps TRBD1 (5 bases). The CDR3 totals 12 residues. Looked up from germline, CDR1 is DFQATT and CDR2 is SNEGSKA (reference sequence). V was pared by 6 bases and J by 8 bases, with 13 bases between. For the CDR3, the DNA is TGCAGTGCATCCCGGGGGGAGGAAAAACTGTTTTTT. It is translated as CSASRGEEKLFF.

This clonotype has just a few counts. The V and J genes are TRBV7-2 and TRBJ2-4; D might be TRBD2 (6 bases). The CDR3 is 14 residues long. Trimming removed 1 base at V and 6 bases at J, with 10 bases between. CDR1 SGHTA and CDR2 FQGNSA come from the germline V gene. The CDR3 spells CASSLGAGLNIQYF. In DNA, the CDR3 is TGTGCCAGCAGCTTAGGGGCGGGACTAAACATTCAGTACTTC. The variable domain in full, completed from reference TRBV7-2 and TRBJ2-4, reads GAGVSQSPSNKVTEKGKDVELRCDPISGHTALYWYRQSLGQGLEFLIYFQGNSAPDKSGLPSDRFSAERTGGSVSTLTIQRTQQEDSAVYLCASSLGAGLNIQYFGAGTRLSVL.

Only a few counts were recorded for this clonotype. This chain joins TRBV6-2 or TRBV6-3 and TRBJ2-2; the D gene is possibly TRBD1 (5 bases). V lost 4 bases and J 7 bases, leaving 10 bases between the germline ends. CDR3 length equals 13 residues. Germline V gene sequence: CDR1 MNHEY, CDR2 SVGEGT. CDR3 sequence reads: CASSSQGIGELFF. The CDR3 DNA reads TGTGCCAGCAGTTCCCAGGGAATCGGGGAGCTGTTTTTT.

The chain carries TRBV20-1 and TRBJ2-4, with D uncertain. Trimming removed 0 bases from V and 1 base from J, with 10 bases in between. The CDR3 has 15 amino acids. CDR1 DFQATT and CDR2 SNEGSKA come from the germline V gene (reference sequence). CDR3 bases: TGCAGTGCTAGAGAGGCAGCACTGGCCAAAAACATTCAGTACTTC. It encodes CSAREAALAKNIQYF.

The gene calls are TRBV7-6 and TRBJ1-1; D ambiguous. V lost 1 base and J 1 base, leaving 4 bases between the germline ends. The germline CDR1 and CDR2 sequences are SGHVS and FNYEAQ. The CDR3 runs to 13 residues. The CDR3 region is CASSLEQNTEAFF. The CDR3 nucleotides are TGTGCCAGCAGCTTAGAACAGAACACTGAAGCTTTCTTT.

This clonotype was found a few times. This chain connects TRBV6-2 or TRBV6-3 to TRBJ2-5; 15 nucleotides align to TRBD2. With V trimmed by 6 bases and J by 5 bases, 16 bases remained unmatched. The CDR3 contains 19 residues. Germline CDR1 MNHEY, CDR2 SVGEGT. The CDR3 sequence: CASRRFRTGTSGRSETQYF. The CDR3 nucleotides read TGTGCCAGCAGACGATTCAGGACCGGGACTAGCGGGAGGTCTGAGACCCAGTACTTC.

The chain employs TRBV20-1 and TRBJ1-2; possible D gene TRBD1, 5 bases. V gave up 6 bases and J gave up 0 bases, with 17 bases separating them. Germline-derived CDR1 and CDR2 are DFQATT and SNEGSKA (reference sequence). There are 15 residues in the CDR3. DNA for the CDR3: TGCAGTGCCTCAAGGGGCCCCTTAGCTAACTATGGCTACACCTTC. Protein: CSASRGPLANYGYTF.

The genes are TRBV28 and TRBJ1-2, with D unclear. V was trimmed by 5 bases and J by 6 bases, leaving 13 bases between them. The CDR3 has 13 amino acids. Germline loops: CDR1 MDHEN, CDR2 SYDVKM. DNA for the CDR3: TGTGCCAGCAGTCGCTCCTCGGGTAATGGCTACACCTTC. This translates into CASSRSSGNGYTF.

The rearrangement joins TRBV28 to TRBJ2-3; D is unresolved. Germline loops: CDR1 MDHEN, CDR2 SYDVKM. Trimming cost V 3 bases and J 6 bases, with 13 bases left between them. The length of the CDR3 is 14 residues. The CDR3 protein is CASSFRTLGDTQYF. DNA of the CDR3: TGTGCCAGCAGTTTCCGAACGCTAGGCGATACGCAGTATTTT.

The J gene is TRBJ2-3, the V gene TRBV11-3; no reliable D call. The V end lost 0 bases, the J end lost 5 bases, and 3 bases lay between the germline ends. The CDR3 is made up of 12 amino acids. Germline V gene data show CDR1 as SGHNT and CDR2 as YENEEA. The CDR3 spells CASSLDGDTQYF. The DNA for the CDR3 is TGTGCCAGCAGCTTAGACGGAGATACGCAGTATTTT.

The CDR3 DNA sequence: TGTGCCAGCAGCTCGGGACCGAACACCGGGGAGCTGTTTTTT. This encodes CASSSGPNTGELFF. The V and J genes are TRBV7-3 and TRBJ2-2, with D perhaps TRBD1 or TRBD2 (5 bases each). Germline CDR1 is SGHTA and CDR2 is FQGTGA. The V gene lost 4 bases and the J gene lost 0 bases, with 6 bases spanning the gap. This CDR3 comprises 14 residues.

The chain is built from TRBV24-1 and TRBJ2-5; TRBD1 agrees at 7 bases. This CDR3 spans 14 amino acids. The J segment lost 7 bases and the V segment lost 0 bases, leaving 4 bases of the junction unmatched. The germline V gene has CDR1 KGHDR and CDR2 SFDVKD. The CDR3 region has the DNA TGTGCCACCAGTGATTTGCGCCAGGGGGTGACCCAGTACTTC. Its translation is CATSDLRQGVTQYF.

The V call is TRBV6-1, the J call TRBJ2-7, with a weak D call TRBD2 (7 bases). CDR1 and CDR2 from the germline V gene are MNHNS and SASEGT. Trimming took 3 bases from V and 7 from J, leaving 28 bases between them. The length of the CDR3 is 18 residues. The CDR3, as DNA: TGTGCCAGCAGTGAGAGTCGGGGGCCTAGCGGCCTTCTAGGGGAGCAGTACTTC. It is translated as CASSESRGPSGLLGEQYF.

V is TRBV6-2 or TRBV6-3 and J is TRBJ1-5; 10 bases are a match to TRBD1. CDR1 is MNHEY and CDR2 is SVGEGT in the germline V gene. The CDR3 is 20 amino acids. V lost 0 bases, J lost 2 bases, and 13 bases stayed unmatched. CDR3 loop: CASSYSRDRGFPSRNQPQHF. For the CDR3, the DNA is TGTGCCAGCAGTTACTCGAGGGACAGGGGTTTTCCATCTCGCAATCAGCCCCAGCATTTT.

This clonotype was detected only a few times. CDR3 DNA: TGCAGTGCACCCACAGGGGGCAACTCTGGGGCCAACGTCCTGACTTTC. It yields the protein CSAPTGGNSGANVLTF. The chain links TRBV20-1 to TRBJ2-6; 9 bases line up with TRBD1. Germline assignment: CDR1 DFQATT and CDR2 SNEGSKA (reference sequence). V trimming: 6 bases; J trimming: 0 bases; junction bases outside the gene matches: 6. The CDR3 has 16 amino acids.

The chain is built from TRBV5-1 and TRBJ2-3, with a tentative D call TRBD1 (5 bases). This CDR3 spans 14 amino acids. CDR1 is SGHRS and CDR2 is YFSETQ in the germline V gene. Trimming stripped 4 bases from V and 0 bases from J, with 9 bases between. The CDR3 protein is CASSQQVSTDTQYF. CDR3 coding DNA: TGCGCCAGCAGCCAACAGGTCAGCACAGATACGCAGTATTTT.

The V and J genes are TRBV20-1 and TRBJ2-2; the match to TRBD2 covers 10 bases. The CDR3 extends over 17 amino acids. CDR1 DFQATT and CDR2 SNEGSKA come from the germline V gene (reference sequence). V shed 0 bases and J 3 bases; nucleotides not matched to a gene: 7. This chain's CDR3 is CSARDLLAGADTGELFF. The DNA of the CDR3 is TGCAGTGCTAGAGATTTGCTAGCGGGAGCAGACACCGGGGAGCTGTTTTTT.

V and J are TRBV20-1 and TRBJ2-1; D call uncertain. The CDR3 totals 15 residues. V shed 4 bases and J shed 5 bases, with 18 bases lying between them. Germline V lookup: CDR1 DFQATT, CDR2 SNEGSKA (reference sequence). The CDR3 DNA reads TGCAGTGCTACACCCTTGACATGGTTCAACAATGAGCAGTTCTTC. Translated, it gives CSATPLTWFNNEQFF.

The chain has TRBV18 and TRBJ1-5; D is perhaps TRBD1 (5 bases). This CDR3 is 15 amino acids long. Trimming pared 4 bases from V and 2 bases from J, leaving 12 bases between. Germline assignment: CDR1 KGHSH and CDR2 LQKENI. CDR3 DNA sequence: TGTGCCAGCTCACTTGCCAGGGTTGGCAATCAGCCCCAGCATTTT. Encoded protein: CASSLARVGNQPQHF.

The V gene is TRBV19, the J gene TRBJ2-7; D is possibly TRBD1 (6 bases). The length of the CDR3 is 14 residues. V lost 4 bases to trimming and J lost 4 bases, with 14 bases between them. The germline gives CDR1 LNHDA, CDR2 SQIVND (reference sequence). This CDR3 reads CASSKTGKWYEQYF. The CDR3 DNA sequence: TGTGCCAGTAGTAAAACAGGGAAATGGTACGAGCAGTACTTC.

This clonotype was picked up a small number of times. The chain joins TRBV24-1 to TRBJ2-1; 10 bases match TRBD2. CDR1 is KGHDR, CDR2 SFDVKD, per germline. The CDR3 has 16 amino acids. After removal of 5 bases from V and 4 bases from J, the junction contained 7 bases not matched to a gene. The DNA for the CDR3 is TGTGCCACCAGTGTGGCTAGCGGGAGCTTATACAATGAGCAGTTCTTC. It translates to CATSVASGSLYNEQFF.

CDR3 residues: CASSVSGSGSYEQYF. CDR3 DNA sequence: TGTGCCAGCAGCGTCAGCGGGAGCGGGTCCTACGAGCAGTACTTC. The V call is TRBV9, the J call TRBJ2-7; the match to TRBD2 covers 8 bases. Germline V gives CDR1 SGDLS, CDR2 YYNGEE. The ends lost 2 bases at V and 1 base at J; junction bases unmatched: 5. This CDR3 region has 15 residues.

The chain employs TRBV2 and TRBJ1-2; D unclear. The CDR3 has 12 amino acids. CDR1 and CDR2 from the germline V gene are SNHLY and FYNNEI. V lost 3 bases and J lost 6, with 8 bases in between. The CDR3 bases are TGTGCCAGCAGTGACCGGATTCATGGCTACACCTTC. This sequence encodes CASSDRIHGYTF.